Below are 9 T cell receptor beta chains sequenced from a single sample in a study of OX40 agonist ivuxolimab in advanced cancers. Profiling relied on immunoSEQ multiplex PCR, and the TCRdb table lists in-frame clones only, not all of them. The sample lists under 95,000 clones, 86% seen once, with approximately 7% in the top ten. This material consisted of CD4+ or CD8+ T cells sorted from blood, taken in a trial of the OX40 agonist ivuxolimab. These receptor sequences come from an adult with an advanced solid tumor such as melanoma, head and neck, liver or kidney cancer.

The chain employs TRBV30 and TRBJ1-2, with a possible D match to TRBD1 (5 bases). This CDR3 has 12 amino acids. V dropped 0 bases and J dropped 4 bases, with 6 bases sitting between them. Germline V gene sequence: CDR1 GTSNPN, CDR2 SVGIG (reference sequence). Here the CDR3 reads CAWSVGTYGYTF. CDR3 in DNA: TGTGCCTGGAGTGTAGGGACCTATGGCTACACCTTC.

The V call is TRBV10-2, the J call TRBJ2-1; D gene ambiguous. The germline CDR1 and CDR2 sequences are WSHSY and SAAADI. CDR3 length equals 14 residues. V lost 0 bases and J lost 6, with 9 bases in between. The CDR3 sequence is CASSESRRTNEQFF. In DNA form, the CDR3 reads TGCGCCAGCAGTGAGTCGAGGCGGACCAATGAGCAGTTCTTC.

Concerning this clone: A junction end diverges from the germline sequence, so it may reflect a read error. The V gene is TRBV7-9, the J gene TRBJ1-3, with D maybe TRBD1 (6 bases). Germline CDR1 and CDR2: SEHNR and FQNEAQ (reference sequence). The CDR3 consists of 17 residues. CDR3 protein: CASSVRGDGPSRNTIYF. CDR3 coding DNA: TGTGCCAGCAGCGTTAGGGGGGACGGTCCCTCTAGAAACACCATATATTTT. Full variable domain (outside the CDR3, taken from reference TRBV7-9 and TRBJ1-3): DTGVSQNPRHKITKRGQNVTFRCDPISEHNRLYWYRQTLGQGPEFLTYFQNEAQLEKSRLLSDRFSAERPKGSFSTLEIQRTEQGDSAMYLCASSVRGDGPSRNTIYFGEGSWLTVV.

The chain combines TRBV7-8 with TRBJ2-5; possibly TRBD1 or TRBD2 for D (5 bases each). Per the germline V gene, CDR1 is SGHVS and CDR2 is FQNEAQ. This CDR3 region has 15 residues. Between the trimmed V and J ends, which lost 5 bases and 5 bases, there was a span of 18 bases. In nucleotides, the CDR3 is TGTGCCAGCAGCACCCGGGGTCAGGGCATGGAGACCCAGTACTTC. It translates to CASSTRGQGMETQYF. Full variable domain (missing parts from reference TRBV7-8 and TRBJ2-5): GAGVSQSPRYKVAKRGQDVALRCDPISGHVSLFWYQQALGQGPEFLTYFQNEAQLDKSGLPSDRFFAERPEGSVSTLKIQRTQQEDSAVYLCASSTRGQGMETQYFGPGTRLLVL.

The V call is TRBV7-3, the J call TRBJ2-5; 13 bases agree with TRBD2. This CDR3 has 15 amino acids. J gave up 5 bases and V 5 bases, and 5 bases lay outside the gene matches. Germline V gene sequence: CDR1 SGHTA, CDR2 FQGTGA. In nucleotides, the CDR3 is TGTGCCAGCAGCCGACTAGCGGGGGGTGTGGAGACCCAGTACTTC. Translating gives CASSRLAGGVETQYF.

The CDR3: CASRGDFGKLFF. CDR3 coding DNA: TGTGCCAGCAGGGGGGATTTTGGAAAACTGTTTTTT. This chain links TRBV2 with TRBJ1-4; weak D call: TRBD1 (5 bases). Trimming pared 6 bases from V and 10 bases from J, leaving 12 bases between. Per germline, CDR1 SNHLY and CDR2 FYNNEI. CDR3 length: 12 residues.

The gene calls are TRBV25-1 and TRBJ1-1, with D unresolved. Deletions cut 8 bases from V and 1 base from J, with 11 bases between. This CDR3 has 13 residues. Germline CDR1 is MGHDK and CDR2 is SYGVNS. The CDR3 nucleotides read TGTGCCAGCCTCGGATCAGGGAACACTGAAGCTTTCTTT. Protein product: CASLGSGNTEAFF.

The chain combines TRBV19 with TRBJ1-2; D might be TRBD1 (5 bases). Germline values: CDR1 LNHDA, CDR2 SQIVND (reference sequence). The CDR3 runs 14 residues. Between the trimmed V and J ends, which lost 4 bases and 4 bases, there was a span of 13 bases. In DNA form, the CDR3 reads TGTGCCAGTAGTACAGGGAGAGTTGGCTATGGCTACACCTTC. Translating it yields CASSTGRVGYGYTF.

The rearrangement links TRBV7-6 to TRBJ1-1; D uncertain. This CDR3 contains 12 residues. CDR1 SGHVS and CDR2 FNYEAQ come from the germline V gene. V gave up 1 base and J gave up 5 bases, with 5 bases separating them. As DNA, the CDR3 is TGTGCCAGCAGCTTAGGGGAGACTGAAGCTTTCTTT. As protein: CASSLGETEAFF. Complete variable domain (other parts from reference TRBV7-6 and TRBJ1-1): GAGVSQSPRYKVTKRGQDVALRCDPISGHVSLYWYRQALGQGPEFLTYFNYEAQQDKSGLPNDRFSAERPEGSISTLTIQRTEQRDSAMYRCASSLGETEAFFGQGTRLTVV.